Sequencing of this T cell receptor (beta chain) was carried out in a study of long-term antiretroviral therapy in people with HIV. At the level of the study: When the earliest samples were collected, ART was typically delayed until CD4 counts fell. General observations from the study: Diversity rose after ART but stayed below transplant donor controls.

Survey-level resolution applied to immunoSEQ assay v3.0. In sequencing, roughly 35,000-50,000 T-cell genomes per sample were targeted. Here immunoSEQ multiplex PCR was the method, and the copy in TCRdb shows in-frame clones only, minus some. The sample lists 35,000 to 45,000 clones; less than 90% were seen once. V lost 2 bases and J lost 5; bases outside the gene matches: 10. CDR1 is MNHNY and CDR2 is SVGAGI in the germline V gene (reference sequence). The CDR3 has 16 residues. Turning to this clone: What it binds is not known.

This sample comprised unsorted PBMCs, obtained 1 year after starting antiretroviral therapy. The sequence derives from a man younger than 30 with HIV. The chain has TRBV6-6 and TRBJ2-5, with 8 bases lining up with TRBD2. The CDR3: CASSYRQRGLGETQYF. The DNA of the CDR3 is TGTGCCAGCAGTTACCGGCAGCGGGGGCTAGGGGAGACCCAGTACTTC.